The entry that follows covers one TCR beta chain sequence. Its antigen remains unidentified. This CDR3 is 15 amino acids long. V was clipped by 4 bases and J by 5 bases; unmatched bases: 9. Germline V lookup: CDR1 SGHKS, CDR2 YYEKEE (reference sequence). These data belong to a study of cytomegalovirus exposure and HLA in healthy donors. Points from the study as a whole: The study dropped some indistinguishable V segments, TRBV6-2 and TRBV6-3 among them.

The PCR contained 60 Vbeta and 13 Jbeta primers. Sequencing used immunoSEQ multiplex PCR; TCRdb keeps in-frame clones, though not all of them. The repertoire holds approximately 74,000 clones, 78% seen once, with more than 7.5% in the top ten. The chain combines TRBV5-5 with TRBJ2-5; 9 bases fit TRBD2. This receptor was taken from a man aged 40-49 years in good health and CMV-seronegative. Sequenced input: PBMCs. The CDR3 sequence is CASSLGRGGAETQYF. The CDR3 nucleotides read TGTGCCAGCAGCCTGGGGCGGGGGGGCGCGGAGACCCAGTACTTC.